One sample yielded the 14 T cell receptor beta chains listed below, sequenced in a study of T cell repertoires in cytomegalovirus infection. Antigen specificity for these receptors is unknown. TCRdb redid the calling of the reads with MiXCR, one entry per CDR3 protein. The sample holds about 150,000 distinct CDR3 sequences, about 32% seen once. Sequencing used CD8+ T cells from cultured PBMCs, obtained from culture after CMV antigen stimulation. The receptor set was obtained from a human donor in good health (CMV status not recorded). Some clones in this sample may be carry-over from other donors' samples.

V usage is TRBV5-1 and J usage is TRBJ2-7, with D perhaps TRBD1 (7 bases). The germline V gene encodes CDR1 SGHRS and CDR2 YFSETQ. CDR3 length: 15 amino acids. The V end lost 3 bases, the J end lost 6 bases, and 19 bases lay between the germline ends. The CDR3 region is CASSSEGAPRGEQYF. The CDR3 bases are TGCGCCAGCAGCTCGGAGGGGGCGCCCCGGGGCGAGCAGTACTTC.

The CDR3 DNA is TGTGCCAGCAGTTCCAATCGACTAGCGGGGGTTCCCAATGAGCAGTACTTC. Amino acid sequence: CASSSNRLAGVPNEQYF. The V call is TRBV6-2 or TRBV6-3, the J call TRBJ2-7; 12 bases match TRBD2. Germline assignment: CDR1 MNHEY and CDR2 SVGEGT. Trimming took 4 bases from V and 7 from J; bases not matched to a gene: 14. The CDR3 is 17 residues long.

Many counts were recorded for this clonotype. The chain carries TRBV2 and TRBJ2-3; 8 bases are shared with TRBD2. Germline lookup yields CDR1 SNHLY and CDR2 FYNNEI. The CDR3 has 14 residues. The trim removed 1 base at V and 13 bases at J, leaving 10 bases unmatched. The CDR3 bases are TGTGCCAGCAGTGAAGATAGCGGGGAGACAAGGAAGTATTTT. This translates into CASSEDSGETRKYF. The variable domain in full, completed from reference TRBV2 and TRBJ2-3, reads EPEVTQTPSHQVTQMGQEVILRCVPISNHLYFYWYRQILGQKVEFLVSFYNNEISEKSEIFDDQFSVERPDGSNFTLKIRSTKLEDSAMYFCASSEDSGETRKYFGPGTRLTVL.

The table lists this clonotype with a count of one. This chain links TRBV7-2 with TRBJ2-1; 7 bases are shared with TRBD2. The length of the CDR3 is 12 residues. Germline V gives CDR1 SGHTA, CDR2 FQGNSA. The J segment lost 12 bases and the V segment lost 5 bases, leaving 7 bases of the junction unmatched. In DNA, the CDR3 is TGTGCCAGCAGCGCCCGACTAGCCGGGCAGTTCTTC. Amino acid sequence: CASSARLAGQFF.

This clonotype was observed at least ten times. The V call is TRBV12-3 or TRBV12-4, the J call TRBJ1-2, with 9 positions matching TRBD1. V lost 8 bases to trimming and J lost 7 bases; unmatched junction nucleotides: 14. This CDR3 is 15 amino acids long. CDR3 bases: TGTGCCAGCCGGCTTGGACAGGGGCTAAGGGGTGGCTACACCTTC. Encoded protein: CASRLGQGLRGGYTF.

This clonotype showed up just once. The chain recombines TRBV6-1 with TRBJ1-2, with D hard to call. The CDR3 runs to 15 residues. The V gene lost 2 bases and the J gene lost 0 bases, with 10 bases spanning the gap. Germline V gene sequence: CDR1 MNHNS, CDR2 SASEGT. The CDR3 bases are TGTGCCAGCAGTGAATTGGCCGGAACTAACTATGGCTACACCTTC. This codes for CASSELAGTNYGYTF.

V usage is TRBV9 and J usage is TRBJ1-1; D remains unclear. The CDR3 has 13 amino acids. V was shortened by 5 bases and J by 2 bases, with 10 bases between the two germline ends. Germline V gene lookup returns CDR1 SGDLS and CDR2 YYNGEE. CDR3 region: CASRRGSNTEAFF. Written as DNA, the CDR3 is TGTGCCAGCAGGAGAGGCTCAAACACTGAAGCTTTCTTT.

The gene calls are TRBV2 and TRBJ2-7; D is perhaps TRBD2 (5 bases). Trimming pared 7 bases from V and 4 bases from J, leaving 17 bases between. CDR3 length: 14 amino acids. CDR1 is SNHLY and CDR2 is FYNNEI in the germline V gene. The CDR3 DNA is TGTGCCAGCAAATCGGGTTCGAGGGAGTACGAGCAGTACTTC. Translated: CASKSGSREYEQYF.

The J gene is TRBJ2-3, the V gene TRBV28; 11 positions agree with TRBD2. The length of the CDR3 is 16 residues. V shed 2 bases, J shed 6 bases, and the junction held 7 bases outside the gene matches. Germline V CDR1 and CDR2: MDHEN, SYDVKM. CDR3 coding DNA: TGTGCCAGCAGTTTAGACCTAGCGGGGGGAAGGGATACGCAGTATTTT. This gives the protein CASSLDLAGGRDTQYF. Drawing the rest from reference TRBV28 and TRBJ2-3, the complete variable domain is DVKVTQSSRYLVKRTGEKVFLECVQDMDHENMFWYRQDPGLGLRLIYFSYDVKMKEKGDIPEGYSVSREKKERFSLILESASTNQTSMYLCASSLDLAGGRDTQYFGPGTRLTVL.

This clonotype was counted between two and nine times. V gene TRBV15 combines with J gene TRBJ1-4; 8 bases fit TRBD1. CDR1 LNHNV and CDR2 YYDKDF come from the germline V gene (reference sequence). CDR3 size: 14 residues. V shed 5 bases, J shed 6 bases, and the junction held 5 bases outside the gene matches. The CDR3 loop is CATSEDRGDEKLFF. In DNA form, the CDR3 reads TGTGCCACCAGCGAAGACAGGGGCGATGAAAAACTGTTTTTT.

The rearrangement uses TRBV24-1 and TRBJ2-3; no clear D gene. CDR1 and CDR2 (germline): KGHDR, SFDVKD. The ends were cut back, 4 bases at V and 3 bases at J, with 13 bases in the middle. This CDR3 contains 15 residues. CDR3 DNA: TGTGCCACCAGTGACCTGGGGTTGGGGACAGATACGCAGTATTTT. Amino acids: CATSDLGLGTDTQYF.

At least ten counts were recorded for this clonotype. This sequence joins TRBV12-3 or TRBV12-4 and TRBJ2-3; D is unresolved. Deletions cut 5 bases from V and 6 bases from J, with 9 bases between. This CDR3 is 12 amino acids long. The CDR3 coding sequence is TGTGCCAGCAGTCCCCCTGGGGATACGCAGTATTTT. Its protein is CASSPPGDTQYF.

Regarding this clonotype: Relative to the germline gene, one junction end is altered; a read error may explain this. V usage is TRBV9 and J usage is TRBJ2-3, with 11 nucleotides matching TRBD2. Germline V gene sequence: CDR1 SGDLS, CDR2 YYNGEE. The CDR3 length is 16 residues. The CDR3 region is CASSAGTSGLTDTQYF. In DNA form, the CDR3 reads TGTGCCAGCAGCGCCGGGACTAGCGGTCTCACAGATACTCAGTATTTT.

Many counts were recorded for this clonotype. The rearrangement uses TRBV7-8 and TRBJ2-1, with 11 bases that match TRBD2. The CDR3 covers 18 residues. Germline lookup yields CDR1 SGHVS and CDR2 FQNEAQ. J lost 7 bases, V lost 2 bases, and 13 bases had no gene match. CDR3 residues: CASSLTIGLAGPWNEQFF. CDR3 nucleotide sequence: TGTGCCAGCAGCTTAACCATAGGACTAGCGGGCCCTTGGAATGAGCAGTTCTTC.